This T cell receptor (beta chain) appears in the sequencing data of a study of T cells in Graves' hyperthyroidism and ophthalmopathy. Amplification targeted TCR beta CDR3 regions from RNA transcripts. A set of HTBI primers served as the primers for a first-round RT-PCR of the TCR CDR3. TCRdb itself ran the multiplex PCR reads through MiXCR, one entry per CDR3 protein. The sample yields about 400,000 distinct CDR3 sequences, about 14% seen once. Whole-study results and caveats: Appearing also in blood were most of the thyroid clonotypes expanded above 0.001. Median prediction lead before ophthalmopathy onset was about 6.7 months with the model.

Only a few counts were recorded for this clonotype. The antigen is undetermined. The specimen sequenced was blood. This TCR came from a man in his fifties with Graves' ophthalmopathy.

The CDR3 region is CASSILAEQETQYF. DNA for the CDR3: TGTGCCAGTAGTATCTTAGCGGAACAAGAGACCCAGTACTTC. The genes are TRBV19 and TRBJ2-5; D may be TRBD2 (6 bases). The CDR3 is made up of 14 amino acids. The germline gives CDR1 LNHDA, CDR2 SQIVND (reference sequence). V lost 3 bases and J 2 bases, leaving 10 bases between the germline ends.